What follows are 18 T cell receptor beta chains derived from one specimen sequenced in a study of blood T cell repertoires in COVID-19 (TCRdb year 2020). Libraries were prepared through the immunoSEQ multiplex PCR assay. The immuneACCESS repertoire file appears here via TCRdb, limited to in-frame rearrangements. These files lack a portion of the clones; in checked studies, under half of the deficit traces to unresolved V genes, and the cause of the others is not known. The sample table records hundreds of thousands of clones; under 85% of these occur just once. Over 0.95% of the sample lies in the top ten. The sequencing input was peripheral blood. These receptors were obtained from a woman aged 25 to 39 with COVID-19, enrolled during active disease.

The chain combines TRBV7-9 with TRBJ1-3; no definite D call. The CDR3 is 15 amino acids. Per the germline V gene, CDR1 is SEHNR and CDR2 is FQNEAQ (reference sequence). V was shortened by 5 bases and J by 4 bases, with 15 bases between the two germline ends. The CDR3 here is CASSDYGEPGNTIYF. CDR3 DNA: TGTGCCAGCAGCGATTACGGAGAACCCGGAAACACCATATATTTT. The complete variable domain, with remaining parts taken from reference TRBV7-9 and TRBJ1-3, reads DTGVSQNPRHKITKRGQNVTFRCDPISEHNRLYWYRQTLGQGPEFLTYFQNEAQLEKSRLLSDRFSAERPKGSFSTLEIQRTEQGDSAMYLCASSDYGEPGNTIYFGEGSWLTVV.

This chain joins TRBV4-2 and TRBJ2-7; D unresolved. The ends were cut back, 1 base at V and 2 bases at J, with 12 bases in the middle. The CDR3 has 15 residues. The germline V gene has CDR1 LGHNA and CDR2 YNFKEQ. The CDR3 loop is CASSQGLRSPYEQYF. In DNA form, the CDR3 reads TGTGCCAGCAGCCAAGGGTTGCGGAGCCCCTACGAGCAGTACTTC.

This chain joins TRBV19 and TRBJ1-2; D not resolved. This CDR3 region has 15 residues. Trimming removed 8 bases from V and 4 bases from J, with 20 bases in between. CDR1 LNHDA and CDR2 SQIVND come from the germline V gene (reference sequence). The CDR3 is CASAAIEGAIYGYTF. In DNA form, the CDR3 reads TGTGCCAGTGCTGCAATTGAGGGAGCAATCTATGGCTACACCTTC.

This chain connects TRBV28 to TRBJ1-2; no definite D call. This CDR3 region has 14 residues. Per germline, CDR1 MDHEN and CDR2 SYDVKM. Trimming removed 3 bases at V and 0 bases at J, with 8 bases between. The CDR3 loop reads CASSLGSSNYGYTF. CDR3 in DNA: TGTGCCAGCAGTTTGGGGAGCTCTAACTATGGCTACACCTTC.

This clone is a singleton in its sample. This sequence joins TRBV2 and TRBJ2-2; 7 nucleotides agree with TRBD1. Trimming took 5 bases from V and 8 from J; bases not matched to a gene: 5. This CDR3 is built from 13 residues. The germline gives CDR1 SNHLY, CDR2 FYNNEI. CDR3 bases: TGTGCCAGCAGTAGACAGGGTAGGGGGGAGCTGTTTTTT. Translating gives CASSRQGRGELFF.

A single count supports this clone. The junction shows a germline mismatch at one end, possibly a read error. The V gene is TRBV12-3 or TRBV12-4, the J gene TRBJ1-6, with 7 bases matching TRBD1. There are 12 residues in the CDR3. For the CDR3, the DNA is TGTGCCAGCAGTTTGGGGGGAAGGGACAGCGCGTTT. This gives the protein CASSLGGRDSAF.

The genes are TRBV7-6 and TRBJ2-2; 11 positions match TRBD2. The germline V gene has CDR1 SGHVS and CDR2 FNYEAQ. The CDR3 loop spans 17 amino acids. V was pared by 0 bases and J by 4 bases, with 4 bases of the junction left unmatched. CDR3 protein: CASSLAGLAGGTGELFF. The CDR3 DNA is TGTGCCAGCAGCTTAGCAGGCCTAGCGGGGGGCACCGGGGAGCTGTTTTTT.

V usage is TRBV28 and J usage is TRBJ1-1; no clear D gene. CDR3 length: 15 amino acids. V lost 0 bases and J lost 1, with 9 bases in between. Germline CDR1 and CDR2: MDHEN and SYDVKM. DNA of the CDR3: TGTGCCAGCAGTTTATGGAGAGGGTGGAACACTGAAGCTTTCTTT. As protein: CASSLWRGWNTEAFF.

The rearrangement uses TRBV7-9 and TRBJ1-6; TRBD1 agrees at 7 bases. This CDR3 comprises 15 residues. V lost 5 bases, J lost 8 bases, and 9 bases stayed unmatched. The germline gives CDR1 SEHNR, CDR2 FQNEAQ (reference sequence). CDR3: CASSLGTADDSPLHF. The CDR3 DNA sequence: TGTGCCAGCAGCCTCGGGACAGCGGATGATTCACCCCTCCACTTT. Together with reference TRBV7-9 and TRBJ1-6, the CDR3 gives the full variable domain: DTGVSQNPRHKITKRGQNVTFRCDPISEHNRLYWYRQTLGQGPEFLTYFQNEAQLEKSRLLSDRFSAERPKGSFSTLEIQRTEQGDSAMYLCASSLGTADDSPLHFGNGTRLTVT.

The chain has TRBV27 and TRBJ1-4; 8 bases fit TRBD1. This CDR3 spans 15 amino acids. The germline V gene has CDR1 MNHEY and CDR2 SMNVEV (reference sequence). V shed 4 bases and J 6 bases; nucleotides not matched to a gene: 7. This CDR3 reads CASSSFQTGDEKLFF. DNA for the CDR3: TGTGCCAGCAGTTCGTTCCAGACAGGGGATGAAAAACTGTTTTTT.

This chain's CDR3 is CASSHRREGETQYF. The CDR3 DNA reads as TGTGCCAGCAGCCACCGGCGGGAGGGAGAGACCCAGTACTTC. The V gene is TRBV7-9, the J gene TRBJ2-5, with 9 bases identical to TRBD2. After removal of 5 bases from V and 4 bases from J, the junction contained 5 bases not matched to a gene. Germline V gives CDR1 SEHNR, CDR2 FQNEAQ (reference sequence). There are 14 residues in the CDR3.

The chain recombines TRBV7-2 with TRBJ2-2; tentative D call: TRBD2 (5 bases). The ends were cut back, 3 bases at V and 4 bases at J, with 12 bases in the middle. Looked up from germline, CDR1 is SGHTA and CDR2 is FQGNSA. The CDR3 covers 15 residues. CDR3 protein: CASSFVLGATGELFF. The CDR3 bases are TGTGCCAGCAGCTTTGTCTTGGGAGCCACCGGGGAGCTGTTTTTT.

The chain couples TRBV2 to TRBJ1-1, with D maybe TRBD1 (6 bases). CDR3 length equals 13 residues. Looked up from germline, CDR1 is SNHLY and CDR2 is FYNNEI. The ends were cut back, 10 bases at V and 1 base at J, with 13 bases in the middle. The CDR3 loop is CANREGGNTEAFF. The DNA for the CDR3 is TGTGCCAACCGCGAAGGGGGGAACACTGAAGCTTTCTTT.

This clone has only one observation. The rearrangement joins TRBV6-5 to TRBJ2-3; D is unresolved. This CDR3 region has 13 residues. Germline V lookup: CDR1 MNHEY, CDR2 SVGAGI. The V gene lost 2 bases and the J gene lost 2 bases, with 5 bases spanning the gap. The CDR3 loop reads CASSYIYTDTQYF. In nucleotides, the CDR3 is TGTGCCAGCAGTTACATCTACACAGATACGCAGTATTTT.

CDR3 in amino acids: CASSDQGNYGYTF. In DNA form, the CDR3 reads TGTGCCAGCAGTGACCAGGGGAACTATGGCTACACCTTC. The chain recombines TRBV6-1 with TRBJ1-2, with D perhaps TRBD1 (6 bases). Germline CDR1 MNHNS, CDR2 SASEGT. This CDR3 has 13 residues. V was clipped by 3 bases and J by 2 bases, with 7 bases between them.

The rearrangement joins TRBV18 to TRBJ2-5; possibly TRBD1 for D (5 bases). Germline CDR1 and CDR2: KGHSH and LQKENI. V lost 6 bases to trimming and J lost 0 bases, with 17 bases between them. There are 16 residues in the CDR3. CDR3 sequence: CASSPNQTDYQETQYF. The CDR3 bases are TGTGCCAGCTCGCCCAATCAGACAGACTACCAAGAGACCCAGTACTTC.

DNA for the CDR3: TGTGCCAGCAGCTTCAGGACAGGACCTTACCAAGAGACCCAGTACTTC. It translates to CASSFRTGPYQETQYF. The chain is built from TRBV5-4 and TRBJ2-5; the match to TRBD1 covers 7 bases. There are 16 residues in the CDR3. CDR1 and CDR2 (germline): SGHNT, YYREEE (reference sequence). V shed 2 bases and J 0 bases; nucleotides not matched to a gene: 7.

This chain links TRBV29-1 with TRBJ2-1; D is unclear. The V gene lost 4 bases and the J gene lost 8 bases, with 9 bases spanning the gap. Germline values: CDR1 SQVTM, CDR2 ANQGSEA. The CDR3 loop spans 11 amino acids. CDR3 amino acids: CSVASLDEQFF. CDR3 DNA sequence: TGCAGCGTTGCTAGTCTCGATGAGCAGTTCTTC.